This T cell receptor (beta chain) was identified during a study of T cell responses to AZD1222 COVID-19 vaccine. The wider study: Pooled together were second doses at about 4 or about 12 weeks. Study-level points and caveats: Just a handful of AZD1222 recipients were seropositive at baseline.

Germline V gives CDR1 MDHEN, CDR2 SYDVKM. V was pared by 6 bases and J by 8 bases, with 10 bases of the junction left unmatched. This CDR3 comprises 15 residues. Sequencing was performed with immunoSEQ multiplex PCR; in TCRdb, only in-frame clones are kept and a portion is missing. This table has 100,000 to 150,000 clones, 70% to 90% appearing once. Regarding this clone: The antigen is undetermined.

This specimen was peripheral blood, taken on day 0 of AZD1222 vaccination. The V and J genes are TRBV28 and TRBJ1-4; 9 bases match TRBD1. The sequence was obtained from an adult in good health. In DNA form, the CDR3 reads TGTGCCAGCAGATCGAGGGACAGGGTGGGAGAAAAACTGTTTTTT. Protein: CASRSRDRVGEKLFF.